The 8 T cell receptor beta chains in this list originate from one sample, sequenced in a study of STAT3 mutations in large granular lymphocyte leukemia. Measured with immunoSEQ multiplex PCR; TCRdb has only the in-frame clones, and not every one. The sample lists over 10,000 clones, 88% occurring once. These TCRs are of unknown antigen specificity. Study-wide points: At least one immunodominant TCR beta clonotype appeared in every T-cell large granular lymphocyte leukemia patient.

The sequenced material came from PBMCs. The receptors derive from a human donor with T large granular lymphocyte leukemia. Some clones in this sample may be carry-over from other donors' samples.

The chain is built from TRBV14 and TRBJ2-3; D remains ambiguous. The CDR3 spans 15 residues. V lost 0 bases and J lost 4, with 11 bases in between. Germline V CDR1 and CDR2: SGHDN, FVKESK. The chain's CDR3 is CASSQEGRSADTQYF. In DNA, the CDR3 is TGTGCCAGCAGCCAAGAAGGCAGGTCGGCAGATACGCAGTATTTT.

Concerning this clone itself: Its ends do not fully match the called genes, so a read error is possible. The gene calls are TRBV7-7 and TRBJ2-5, with D possibly TRBD2 on 5 matching bases. CDR3 length: 13 amino acids. Germline lookup yields CDR1 SSHAT and CDR2 FNYEAQ (reference sequence). The CDR3 DNA is TGTGCTAGCAGCTGGACTTTTGGAGAGACCCAGTACTTC. Encoded protein: CASSWTFGETQYF.

CDR3 residues: CASSTGTGINYGYTF. Here the CDR3 DNA reads TGTGCCAGCAGTACCGGGACAGGTATTAACTATGGCTACACCTTC. The chain uses TRBV28 and TRBJ1-2; TRBD1 matches at 8 bases. The germline V gene encodes CDR1 MDHEN and CDR2 SYDVKM. With V trimmed by 5 bases and J by 1 base, 6 bases remained unmatched. There are 15 residues in the CDR3.

The rearrangement uses TRBV27 and TRBJ2-2; D is ambiguous. The V gene lost 2 bases and the J gene lost 6 bases, with 4 bases spanning the gap. Germline CDR1 is MNHEY and CDR2 is SMNVEV (reference sequence). The CDR3 runs to 12 residues. This chain's CDR3 is CASSLMPGELFF. Here the CDR3 DNA reads TGTGCCAGCAGTTTAATGCCCGGGGAGCTGTTTTTT.

The rearrangement links TRBV6-5 to TRBJ2-7, with 9 bases that match TRBD1. Losses at the gene ends were 7 bases for V and 6 bases for J; bases not matched to a gene: 4. The CDR3 has 12 residues. CDR1 and CDR2 (germline): MNHEY, SVGAGI. CDR3 region: CASNKQGAEQYF. DNA for the CDR3: TGTGCCAGCAACAAACAGGGGGCCGAGCAGTACTTC.

The chain uses TRBV5-4 and TRBJ1-2; 7 bases fit TRBD1. This CDR3 has 12 amino acids. V lost 9 bases, J lost 4 bases, and 6 bases stayed unmatched. Germline CDR1 is SGHNT and CDR2 is YYREEE (reference sequence). CDR3 protein: CATQRDSYGYTF. Written as DNA, the CDR3 is TGTGCCACCCAGCGGGACAGCTATGGCTACACCTTC.

The rearrangement uses TRBV10-2 and TRBJ1-1; possibly TRBD1 for D (5 bases). The CDR3 has 13 residues. The V gene's germline CDR1 is WSHSY and CDR2 SAAADI. Trimming shortened V by 2 bases and J by 5 bases, and 9 bases separated the two germline ends. Written as DNA, the CDR3 is TGCGCCAGCAGTGAGGGGCGGGGGACTGAAGCTTTCTTT. This sequence encodes CASSEGRGTEAFF.

V gene TRBV18 combines with J gene TRBJ2-3, with 7 bases lining up with TRBD2. The germline CDR1 and CDR2 sequences are KGHSH and LQKENI. Trimming at V came to 5 bases and at J to 6 bases, leaving 17 bases not matched to a gene. The CDR3 is 17 amino acids. CDR3 sequence reads: CASSKSGTNAPPDTQYF. In DNA form, the CDR3 reads TGTGCCAGCTCAAAATCCGGGACTAACGCCCCTCCGGATACGCAGTATTTT.